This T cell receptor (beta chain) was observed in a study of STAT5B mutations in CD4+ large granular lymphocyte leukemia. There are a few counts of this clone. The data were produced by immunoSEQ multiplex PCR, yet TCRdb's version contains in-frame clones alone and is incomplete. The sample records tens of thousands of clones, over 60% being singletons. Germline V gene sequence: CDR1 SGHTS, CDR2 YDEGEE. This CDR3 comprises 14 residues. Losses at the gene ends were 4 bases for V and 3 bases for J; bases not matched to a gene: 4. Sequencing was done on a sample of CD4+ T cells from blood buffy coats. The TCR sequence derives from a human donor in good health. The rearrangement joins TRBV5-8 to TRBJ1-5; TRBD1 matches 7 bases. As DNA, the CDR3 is TGTGCCAGCAGCCGGACAGGTCACAATCAGCCCCAGCATTTT. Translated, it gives CASSRTGHNQPQHF.